Shown below are 20 T cell receptor beta chains from a single sample sequenced in a study of CD8 T cells in ankylosing spondylitis. These receptors have no identified antigens. Study-level points and caveats: Characteristic of ankylosing spondylitis blood, it appeared, was a TCR beta motif comprising eight highly homologous variants.

A single record per CDR3 protein comes from TCRdb applying MiXCR to the 5' RACE reads. The sample lists about 420,000 distinct CDR3 sequences, about a fifth seen once, with approximately 16% in the top ten. The sequenced sample consisted of blood, either unsorted or a sorted T cell fraction (not recorded which). Receptors were obtained from a male donor with ankylosing spondylitis.

The rearrangement uses TRBV20-1 and TRBJ1-2; 8 positions agree with TRBD1. V lost 4 bases to trimming and J lost 7 bases; unmatched junction nucleotides: 8. This CDR3 is built from 13 residues. Germline assignment: CDR1 DFQATT and CDR2 SNEGSKA (reference sequence). This CDR3 is CSATRTGRSGYTF. CDR3 sequence (DNA): TGCAGTGCTACGAGGACAGGGAGAAGTGGCTACACCTTC.

This chain links TRBV7-9 with TRBJ2-1; D perhaps matches TRBD2 (5 bases). CDR1 is SEHNR, CDR2 FQNEAQ, per germline (reference sequence). The CDR3 runs to 14 residues. V was clipped by 2 bases and J by 4 bases, with 9 bases between them. CDR3 residues: CASSLSGNYNEQFF. The CDR3 region has the DNA TGTGCCAGCAGCTTATCGGGGAATTACAATGAGCAGTTCTTC. Complete variable domain (other parts from reference TRBV7-9 and TRBJ2-1): DTGVSQNPRHKITKRGQNVTFRCDPISEHNRLYWYRQTLGQGPEFLTYFQNEAQLEKSRLLSDRFSAERPKGSFSTLEIQRTEQGDSAMYLCASSLSGNYNEQFFGPGTRLTVL.

In its sample, this clonotype was seen once. This chain uses TRBV11-3 with TRBJ1-1; D is possibly TRBD1 (6 bases). The CDR3 is 13 amino acids. V lost 5 bases and J lost 7, with 14 bases in between. In germline, CDR1 is SGHNT, CDR2 YENEEA. The CDR3 nucleotides are TGTGCCAGCAGCCGAGAGACAGGAGTTGAAGCTTTCTTT. Encoded protein: CASSRETGVEAFF.

This chain joins TRBV24-1 and TRBJ2-6; 7 bases map to TRBD1. The V and J ends lost 4 bases and 0 bases, in that order; junction bases with no gene match: 8. Germline V gives CDR1 KGHDR, CDR2 SFDVKD. This CDR3 region has 18 residues. The CDR3 loop is CATSDPGGLSSGANVLTF. CDR3 DNA: TGTGCCACCAGTGACCCAGGGGGTCTTAGCTCTGGGGCCAACGTCCTGACTTTC.

The sample holds a few counts of this clonotype. The CDR3 loop reads CASSSPGTSTDTQYF. The CDR3 nucleotides read TGCGCCAGCAGCTCACCGGGAACTAGCACAGATACGCAGTATTTT. The rearrangement uses TRBV5-1 and TRBJ2-3, with TRBD2 as a possible D gene (5 bases). The CDR3 consists of 15 residues. CDR1 SGHRS and CDR2 YFSETQ come from the germline V gene. V lost 3 bases and J lost 0, with 11 bases in between.

V usage is TRBV5-1 and J usage is TRBJ2-1; D is tentatively TRBD1 or TRBD2 (5 bases each). CDR3 size: 17 residues. The V end lost 7 bases, the J end lost 4 bases, and 24 bases lay between the germline ends. The V gene's germline CDR1 is SGHRS and CDR2 YFSETQ. CDR3 protein: CASVDGAIGTQYNEQFF. The CDR3 DNA reads TGCGCCAGCGTAGATGGGGCTATCGGGACCCAATACAATGAGCAGTTCTTC.

DNA for the CDR3: TGTGCCAGCAGTCACCACCCCGAGACTAGCGGGGGTTACGAGCAGTACTTC. Translating it yields CASSHHPETSGGYEQYF. The gene calls are TRBV28 and TRBJ2-7, with 12 bases aligning to TRBD2. V was clipped by 5 bases and J by 4 bases; unmatched bases: 12. Looked up from germline, CDR1 is MDHEN and CDR2 is SYDVKM. The CDR3 sequence is 17 residues long.

This clonotype was seen only a few times. The genes are TRBV5-1 and TRBJ2-2; the D gene could be TRBD1 or TRBD2 (5 bases each). Between the trimmed V and J ends, which lost 0 bases and 6 bases, there was a span of 12 bases. The germline CDR1 and CDR2 sequences are SGHRS and YFSETQ. The CDR3 is 15 residues long. The CDR3 nucleotides read TGCGCCAGCAGCTTGGTGCAGGGAGAGGCCGGGGAGCTGTTTTTT. Protein sequence: CASSLVQGEAGELFF.

This clonotype showed up just a few times. The rearrangement uses TRBV5-1 and TRBJ2-1; D uncertain. The CDR3 consists of 13 residues. Trimming took off 0 bases at V and 10 bases at J, with 11 bases between the two ends. CDR1 and CDR2 (germline): SGHRS, YFSETQ. The CDR3 is CASSLGPADEQFF. The CDR3 DNA reads as TGCGCCAGCAGCTTGGGTCCCGCTGACGAGCAGTTCTTC.

The chain employs TRBV15 and TRBJ2-7; 9 bases are shared with TRBD2. The germline CDR1 and CDR2 sequences are LNHNV and YYDKDF (reference sequence). This CDR3 is 15 amino acids long. V lost 5 bases and J lost 1; bases outside the gene matches: 6. CDR3 sequence: CATSAPRGGSYEQYF. CDR3 DNA sequence: TGTGCCACCAGCGCCCCGCGGGGGGGGTCCTACGAGCAGTACTTC.

This clonotype was found many times. The V call is TRBV5-4, the J call TRBJ1-4; D call uncertain. V was shortened by 0 bases and J by 5 bases, with 5 bases between the two germline ends. The length of the CDR3 is 13 residues. Germline V gene lookup returns CDR1 SGHNT and CDR2 YYREEE (reference sequence). The CDR3 loop reads CASSLDTNEKLFF. The DNA for the CDR3 is TGTGCCAGCAGCTTGGACACAAATGAAAAACTGTTTTTT.

This chain connects TRBV30 to TRBJ2-5; D not resolved. V lost 0 bases and J 5 bases, leaving 16 bases between the germline ends. Per germline, CDR1 GTSNPN and CDR2 SVGIG (reference sequence). This CDR3 is built from 15 residues. The CDR3 sequence is CAWSVLNSLQETQYF. CDR3 coding DNA: TGTGCCTGGAGTGTACTTAACAGTCTTCAGGAGACCCAGTACTTC.

In its sample, this clonotype was seen a few times. The CDR3 nucleotides are TGCGCCAGCAGCGAGACTCAAACACAAGAGACCCAGTACTTC. It yields the protein CASSETQTQETQYF. The chain couples TRBV5-1 to TRBJ2-5; D gene uncertain. The CDR3 runs 14 residues. V dropped 4 bases and J dropped 2 bases, with 12 bases sitting between them. Germline V gene lookup returns CDR1 SGHRS and CDR2 YFSETQ.

This clonotype was counted between two and nine times. The chain links TRBV5-5 to TRBJ2-1; TRBD2 matches 7 bases. This CDR3 region has 14 residues. Trimming cost V 2 bases and J 6 bases; bases outside gene matches: 5. Germline V lookup: CDR1 SGHKS, CDR2 YYEKEE (reference sequence). The CDR3 region is CASSFRLALNEQFF. DNA for the CDR3: TGTGCCAGCAGCTTTCGACTAGCCCTCAATGAGCAGTTCTTC.

The V and J genes are TRBV5-1 and TRBJ2-5; D is undetermined. The CDR3 runs to 14 residues. Germline-derived CDR1 and CDR2 are SGHRS and YFSETQ. Trimming pared 0 bases from V and 2 bases from J, leaving 8 bases between. The CDR3 DNA is TGCGCCAGCAGCTTGGAGGGCCTTCAAGAGACCCAGTACTTC. It specifies CASSLEGLQETQYF. Full variable domain (rest looked up from reference TRBV5-1 and TRBJ2-5): KAGVTQTPRYLIKTRGQQVTLSCSPISGHRSVSWYQQTPGQGLQFLFEYFSETQRNKGNFPGRFSGRQFSNSRSEMNVSTLELGDSALYLCASSLEGLQETQYFGPGTRLLVL.

This clonotype was counted only a few times. The chain uses TRBV11-2 and TRBJ2-2, with 8 bases lining up with TRBD2. The CDR3 loop spans 15 amino acids. The junction had 3 bases not matched to a gene; V was cut back by 2 bases and J by 4 bases. Germline V gene sequence: CDR1 SGHAT, CDR2 FQNNGV. The CDR3: CASSLSLAGTGELFF. CDR3 coding DNA: TGTGCCAGCAGCTTAAGTCTAGCGGGCACCGGGGAGCTGTTTTTT.

This clonotype has more than one count but fewer than ten. V usage is TRBV19 and J usage is TRBJ1-5; maybe TRBD1 (5 bases). The germline gives CDR1 LNHDA, CDR2 SQIVND (reference sequence). Trimming removed 1 base at V and 5 bases at J, with 9 bases between. This CDR3 spans 14 amino acids. This CDR3 reads CASSIVGADQPQHF. CDR3 in DNA: TGTGCCAGTAGTATAGTTGGGGCCGATCAGCCCCAGCATTTT.

The V and J genes are TRBV5-5 and TRBJ1-1; D gene uncertain. Germline lookup yields CDR1 SGHKS and CDR2 YYEKEE (reference sequence). This CDR3 contains 16 residues. Trimming shortened V by 4 bases and J by 0 bases, and 16 bases separated the two germline ends. CDR3 residues: CASSRGPGTLNTEAFF. The CDR3 region has the DNA TGTGCCAGCAGCCGGGGTCCGGGCACCTTGAACACTGAAGCTTTCTTT.

The table lists this clonotype with a few counts. The V call is TRBV19, the J call TRBJ2-1; D not certain. CDR3 length: 13 amino acids. Germline V gives CDR1 LNHDA, CDR2 SQIVND (reference sequence). V shed 4 bases and J shed 9 bases, with 13 bases lying between them. In DNA, the CDR3 is TGTGCCAGTAGTACTAATAGCTGGGTTGAGCAGTTCTTC. Translated, it gives CASSTNSWVEQFF.

V usage is TRBV30 and J usage is TRBJ2-3; 10 positions match TRBD2. This CDR3 region has 14 residues. V was clipped by 8 bases and J by 3 bases; unmatched bases: 8. Germline-derived CDR1 and CDR2 are GTSNPN and SVGIG (reference sequence). The CDR3 loop reads CALTGGLATDTQYF. As DNA, the CDR3 is TGTGCCCTTACCGGGGGACTAGCGACAGATACGCAGTATTTT.